The subject of this entry is one TCR beta chain. What it recognizes is unknown. These data belong to a study of T cell responses to AZD1222 COVID-19 vaccine. The germline V gene has CDR1 SGHTA and CDR2 FQGNSA. The CDR3 has 15 amino acids. V was pared by 0 bases and J by 7 bases, with 13 bases between. Some clones are missing from TCRdb's copy, which holds only in-frame ones; the method was immunoSEQ multiplex PCR. Here the sample spans just under 85,000 clones, roughly 83% being singletons. Study-wide results and limits: The donors showed a predominance of white British ancestry and of females, with possible underestimation of clonal diversity. Researchers took repertoire samples only after the peak T cell response had come.

This sequence originates from an adult in good health. The chain uses TRBV7-2 and TRBJ2-4, with D possibly TRBD2 on 5 matching bases. Here the sequenced sample was peripheral blood, taken on day 0 of AZD1222 vaccination. Here the CDR3 reads CASSLAPGNGNIQYF. In DNA form, the CDR3 reads TGTGCCAGCAGCTTAGCTCCCGGGAACGGGAACATTCAGTACTTC.